This record covers a single T cell receptor beta chain. The antigen remains undetermined. Profiling relied on immunoSEQ multiplex PCR, and the TCRdb table lists in-frame clones only, not all of them. The table shows 100,000 to 150,000 clones, with approximately 95% occurring only once. Germline lookup yields CDR1 MDHEN and CDR2 SYDVKM. The CDR3 consists of 15 residues. V was cut by 3 bases and J by 2 bases, with 10 bases left in between. The sample belongs to a study of cytomegalovirus exposure and HLA in healthy donors. Overall study results and limits: Among the CMV-associated chains, three were confirmed in vitro as specific for CMV antigens. Rarity marked most TCR sequences, yet some public TCRs occurred in many donors.

The V and J genes are TRBV28 and TRBJ1-4; D is unclear. The sample consisted of PBMCs. The TCR originated in a young man in good health and CMV-seronegative. Here the CDR3 reads CASSFGPATNEKLFF. Here the CDR3 DNA reads TGTGCCAGCAGTTTTGGCCCCGCCACTAATGAAAAACTGTTTTTT.